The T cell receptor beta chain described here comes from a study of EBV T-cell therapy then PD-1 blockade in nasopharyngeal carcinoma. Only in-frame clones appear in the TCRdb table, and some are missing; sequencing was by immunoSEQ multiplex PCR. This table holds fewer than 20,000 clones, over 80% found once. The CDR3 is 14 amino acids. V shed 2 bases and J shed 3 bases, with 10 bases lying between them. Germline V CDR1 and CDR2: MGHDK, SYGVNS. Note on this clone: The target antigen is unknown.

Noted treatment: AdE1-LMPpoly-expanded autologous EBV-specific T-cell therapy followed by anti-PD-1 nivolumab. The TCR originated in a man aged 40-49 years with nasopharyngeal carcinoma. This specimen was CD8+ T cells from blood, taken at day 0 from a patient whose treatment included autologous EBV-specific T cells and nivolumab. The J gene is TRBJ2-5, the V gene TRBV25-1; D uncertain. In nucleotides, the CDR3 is TGTGCCAGCAGTGAAAACACAGACGAAGAGACCCAGTACTTC. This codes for CASSENTDEETQYF. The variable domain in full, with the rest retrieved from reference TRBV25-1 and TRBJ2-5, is EADIYQTPRYLVIGTGKKITLECSQTMGHDKMYWYQQDPGMELHLIHYSYGVNSTEKGDLSSESTVSRIRTEHFPLTLESARPSHTSQYLCASSENTDEETQYFGPGTRLLVL.